This T cell receptor (beta chain) was obtained from a study of T cell repertoires in cytomegalovirus infection. Study as a whole: CMV epitopes in the study were HLA-C-restricted (recently identified) and HLA-B-restricted (well studied).

With 5 bases removed from V and 1 base from J, the gap between germline ends came to 8 bases. This CDR3 region has 14 residues. CDR1 and CDR2 from the germline V gene are SEHNR and FQNEAQ (reference sequence). This clonotype has ten or more counts. Its target is unknown. TCRdb reprocessed the reads with MiXCR, giving one entry per CDR3 protein. There are some 320,000 distinct CDR3 sequences in the sample; 25% to 30% occur only once, and roughly 20% lies in the top ten. The J gene is TRBJ2-2, the V gene TRBV7-9, with unresolved D. The receptor comes from a human donor in good health (CMV status not recorded). Some clones in this sample may be carry-over from other donors' samples. This specimen was cultured PBMCs, taken from culture after CMV antigen stimulation. The CDR3 DNA is TGTGCCAGCAGCAGTACAAGGAACACCGGGGAGCTGTTTTTT. This sequence encodes CASSSTRNTGELFF. The full variable domain, completed using reference TRBV7-9 and TRBJ2-2, is DTGVSQNPRHKITKRGQNVTFRCDPISEHNRLYWYRQTLGQGPEFLTYFQNEAQLEKSRLLSDRFSAERPKGSFSTLEIQRTEQGDSAMYLCASSSTRNTGELFFGEGSRLTVL.